This TCR beta chain was observed in a study of shared clonotypes between healthy human individuals. Study context: A couple of women and a few men aged 18 to 49 served as donors. Each donor's CD4 naive and CD4 memory cells filled three plates apiece, CD8 naive two, and CD8 memory one.

This clone was observed a single time. V lost 0 bases to trimming and J lost 0 bases, with 10 bases between them. The CDR3 consists of 17 residues. Looked up from germline, CDR1 is SGHRS and CDR2 is YFSETQ. Source study methods: ImmunoSEQ junction-only sequences lacked quality scores, so their filtering differed. Profiling relied on immunoSEQ multiplex PCR, and the TCRdb table lists in-frame clones only, not all of them. V, J and clone size are taken as reported in that table, and D and trimming were inferred from the DNA itself. The data show about 1.1 million clones, approximately 80% seen once. Sequencing used memory CD4+ T cells from PBMCs. Subset of the sample: CD45RA-negative fraction. V gene TRBV5-1 combines with J gene TRBJ2-6, with D perhaps TRBD1 (6 bases). This TCR was sampled from a man younger than 30 in good health. Some clones in this sample may be carry-over from other donors' samples. The CDR3 reads CASSLGGGNSGANVLTF. In DNA, the CDR3 is TGCGCCAGCAGCTTGGGAGGGGGTAACTCTGGGGCCAACGTCCTGACTTTC.